A selection of T cell receptor beta chains follows, all from one sample in a study of T cell responses to AZD1222 COVID-19 vaccine. This table comes from immunoSEQ multiplex PCR, and its TCRdb copy is limited to in-frame clones, with some not included. This sample has roughly 140,000 clones, with about 93% found just once. The sample here was peripheral blood, taken on day 0 of AZD1222 vaccination. Receptors were obtained from an adult in good health. The conserved cysteine and the conserved F or W are not part of the CDR3 here.

j_call | cdr3_length | v_call | cdr3_aa
TRBJ2-7 | 12 | TRBV28 | ASNPAGSSYEQY
TRBJ2-1 | 13 | TRBV5-1 | ASSSRLLASNEQF
TRBJ1-1 | 11 | TRBV12-3/TRBV12-4 | ASSPQGSTEAF
TRBJ2-2 | 12 | TRBV5-5 | ASSFRQNTGELF
TRBJ1-2 | 12 | TRBV29-1 | SVEAAGGSFGYT
TRBJ2-1 | 13 | TRBV7-8 | ASSVSGRRGNEQF
TRBJ2-7 | 13 | TRBV27 | ASRRTSGSTYEQY
TRBJ1-2 | 16 | TRBV3-1/TRBV3-2 | ASSPPPGQGLVNYGYT
TRBJ1-3 | 11 | TRBV12-3/TRBV12-4 | ASSLRGVNTIY
TRBJ2-7 | 13 | TRBV15 | ATSPGRRFPYEQY